A single sample gave rise to the 20 T cell receptor beta chains below, sequenced in a study of cytomegalovirus exposure and HLA in healthy donors. PCR amplification relied on 60 Vbeta primers (plus 13 Jbeta primers). Produced via immunoSEQ multiplex PCR; TCRdb's table is partial and in-frame only. The sample carries about 110,000 clones, 65% to 90% recorded once. Specimen: PBMCs. These receptors all come from a man over 45 in good health and CMV-seronegative.

The chain joins TRBV10-3 to TRBJ2-3; TRBD1 is a possible D gene (6 bases). The V gene's germline CDR1 is ENHRY and CDR2 SYGVKD. The CDR3 is 13 amino acids. Deletions cut 10 bases from V and 4 bases from J, with 15 bases between. CDR3 coding DNA: TGTGCCACAGGGGAACTCGGGGCAGATACGCAGTATTTT. Protein product: CATGELGADTQYF.

The V gene is TRBV28, the J gene TRBJ2-1; D possibly corresponds to TRBD1 (6 bases). The germline V gene has CDR1 MDHEN and CDR2 SYDVKM. The CDR3 contains 14 residues. Trimming took 8 bases from V and 0 from J, leaving 11 bases between them. CDR3 sequence: CASVSGASYNEQFF. CDR3 nucleotide sequence: TGTGCCAGCGTTTCAGGGGCCTCCTACAATGAGCAGTTCTTC.

The chain has TRBV6-6 and TRBJ1-2; D may be TRBD1 (6 bases). CDR1 and CDR2 (germline): MNHNY, SVGAGI (reference sequence). CDR3 length equals 15 residues. V was trimmed by 8 bases and J by 8 bases, leaving 24 bases between them. The CDR3 reads CASARTTTGIGGYTF. For the CDR3, the DNA is TGTGCCAGCGCCCGGACAACAACAGGGATCGGGGGCTACACCTTC.

The genes are TRBV7-9 and TRBJ1-5; D possibly corresponds to TRBD1 (5 bases). Deletions cut 4 bases from V and 3 bases from J, with 13 bases between. CDR1 SEHNR and CDR2 FQNEAQ come from the germline V gene (reference sequence). CDR3 length: 15 amino acids. CDR3 amino acids: CASSSQWDFNQPQHF. The CDR3 coding sequence is TGTGCCAGCAGCTCCCAATGGGACTTCAATCAGCCCCAGCATTTT. The full variable domain, completed using reference TRBV7-9 and TRBJ1-5, is DTGVSQNPRHKITKRGQNVTFRCDPISEHNRLYWYRQTLGQGPEFLTYFQNEAQLEKSRLLSDRFSAERPKGSFSTLEIQRTEQGDSAMYLCASSSQWDFNQPQHFGDGTRLSIL.

CDR3 residues: CASKGYQGAEPLHF. In DNA form, the CDR3 reads TGTGCCAGTAAGGGCTACCAGGGTGCGGAACCCCTCCACTTT. The gene calls are TRBV19 and TRBJ1-6; D perhaps matches TRBD1 (5 bases). Germline V gene data show CDR1 as LNHDA and CDR2 as SQIVND (reference sequence). The length of the CDR3 is 14 residues. V was clipped by 7 bases and J by 12 bases, with 19 bases between them.

V gene TRBV7-3 combines with J gene TRBJ2-1; 11 bases agree with TRBD1. Germline V CDR1 and CDR2: SGHTA, FQGTGA. With V trimmed by 1 base and J by 10 bases, 9 bases remained unmatched. There are 16 residues in the CDR3. DNA of the CDR3: TGTGCCAGCAGCTTAAACGGACAGGGGGCGAGTGGGGAGCAGTTCTTC. Its translation: CASSLNGQGASGEQFF.

V and J are TRBV7-6 and TRBJ2-7; D unresolved. The CDR3 sequence is 15 residues long. The germline V gene has CDR1 SGHVS and CDR2 FNYEAQ. Deletions cut 5 bases from V and 0 bases from J, with 14 bases between. The CDR3 here is CASSPRARSSYEQYF. As DNA, the CDR3 is TGTGCCAGCAGCCCTCGTGCCAGAAGCTCCTACGAGCAGTACTTC.

The chain carries TRBV30 and TRBJ2-2; D perhaps matches TRBD1 (6 bases). CDR3 size: 15 residues. V shed 4 bases and J shed 4 bases, with 16 bases lying between them. Germline-derived CDR1 and CDR2 are GTSNPN and SVGIG (reference sequence). CDR3 bases: TGTGCCTGGATCGACAGGACGAAACCCACCGGGGAGCTGTTTTTT. Amino acid sequence: CAWIDRTKPTGELFF.

V is TRBV19 and J is TRBJ1-3, with D maybe TRBD1 (6 bases). The V gene's germline CDR1 is LNHDA and CDR2 SQIVND (reference sequence). The CDR3 runs to 11 residues. The V end lost 10 bases, the J end lost 4 bases, and 8 bases lay between the germline ends. The CDR3 reads CATRGGNTIYF. The DNA for the CDR3 is TGTGCCACCAGGGGAGGAAACACCATATATTTT.

The V call is TRBV5-4, the J call TRBJ2-1; 8 nucleotides align to TRBD1. The V gene end was trimmed by 4 bases and the J gene end by 8 bases; junction bases not matched to a gene: 11. This CDR3 is built from 15 residues. Looked up from germline, CDR1 is SGHNT and CDR2 is YYREEE (reference sequence). This CDR3 reads CASSPGTGRRDEQFF. CDR3 coding DNA: TGTGCCAGCAGCCCCGGGACAGGCCGGAGGGATGAGCAGTTCTTC.

In this sample, this clone turned up once. In DNA, the CDR3 is TGCGCCAGCAGCTCAGGGAACCTGAACACTGAAGCTTTCTTT. Translated: CASSSGNLNTEAFF. This sequence joins TRBV5-1 and TRBJ1-1; tentative D call: TRBD1 (5 bases). Germline V gene lookup returns CDR1 SGHRS and CDR2 YFSETQ. The CDR3 runs 14 residues. V was trimmed by 3 bases and J by 0 bases, leaving 9 bases between them.

This chain links TRBV4-1 with TRBJ2-3, with TRBD1 matching over 12 bases. The CDR3 covers 16 residues. Trimming removed 4 bases from V and 5 bases from J; junction bases left unmatched: 7. The V gene's germline CDR1 is MGHRA and CDR2 YSYEKL. The CDR3 reads CASSPTGTGGRDTQYF. CDR3 sequence (DNA): TGCGCCAGCAGCCCGACCGGGACAGGGGGCAGAGATACGCAGTATTTT.

The V call is TRBV5-1, the J call TRBJ1-1; D is perhaps TRBD1 (6 bases). Germline assignment: CDR1 SGHRS and CDR2 YFSETQ. The V gene lost 1 base and the J gene lost 2 bases, with 15 bases spanning the gap. The CDR3 has 16 residues. The CDR3 bases are TGCGCCAGCAGCTTGTGGCCAGGGGCGTCTAACACTGAAGCTTTCTTT. It translates to CASSLWPGASNTEAFF.

In this sample, this clone turned up once. The chain is built from TRBV28 and TRBJ2-1; D uncertain. This CDR3 is 16 amino acids long. Germline V CDR1 and CDR2: MDHEN, SYDVKM. Deletions cut 6 bases from V and 0 bases from J, with 15 bases between. CDR3 amino acids: CASRGTAASSYNEQFF. The CDR3 nucleotides read TGTGCCAGCAGGGGTACAGCCGCGAGCTCCTACAATGAGCAGTTCTTC.

This clone was picked up one time. The CDR3 spells CASSATDSNQPQHF. The CDR3 nucleotides are TGTGCCAGCAGCGCGACAGATAGCAATCAGCCCCAGCATTTT. The chain recombines TRBV11-2 with TRBJ1-5, with a tentative D call TRBD1 (5 bases). Germline CDR1 and CDR2: SGHAT and FQNNGV. V was pared by 5 bases and J by 0 bases, with 8 bases between. This CDR3 spans 14 amino acids.

The genes are TRBV5-1 and TRBJ2-3; D might be TRBD2 (6 bases). Trimming removed 4 bases from V and 6 bases from J, with 15 bases in between. The CDR3 has 14 residues. Germline loops: CDR1 SGHRS, CDR2 YFSETQ. The CDR3 DNA reads TGCGCCAGCAGCCCTGTGACTAGTGGTGATACGCAGTATTTT. This encodes CASSPVTSGDTQYF.

This chain uses TRBV30 with TRBJ2-1; D remains unclear. The length of the CDR3 is 14 residues. Germline CDR1 and CDR2: GTSNPN and SVGIG (reference sequence). V lost 3 bases and J 0 bases, leaving 9 bases between the germline ends. In nucleotides, the CDR3 is TGTGCCTGGAGCTGGCTCACCTCCTACAATGAGCAGTTCTTC. It yields the protein CAWSWLTSYNEQFF. The whole variable domain, filled in from reference TRBV30 and TRBJ2-1, reads SQTIHQWPATLVQPVGSPLSLECTVEGTSNPNLYWYRQAAGRGLQLLFYSVGIGQISSEVPQNLSASRPQDRQFILSSKKLLLSDSGFYLCAWSWLTSYNEQFFGPGTRLTVL.

The chain is built from TRBV7-9 and TRBJ1-5; 7 bases fit TRBD1. The CDR3 consists of 16 residues. Germline V lookup: CDR1 SEHNR, CDR2 FQNEAQ (reference sequence). V trimming: 1 base; J trimming: 0 bases; junction bases outside the gene matches: 3. In nucleotides, the CDR3 is TGTGCCAGCAGCTTAGGGACAGGAGATAGCAATCAGCCCCAGCATTTT. The encoded protein is CASSLGTGDSNQPQHF.

The chain carries TRBV11-3 and TRBJ1-6; a possible D gene is TRBD1 (5 bases). CDR1 is SGHNT, CDR2 YENEEA, per germline. The ends were cut back, 4 bases at V and 5 bases at J, with 15 bases in the middle. The CDR3 has 16 residues. In nucleotides, the CDR3 is TGTGCCAGCAGCTGTCCCTTGGGAGGGGATAATTCACCCCTCCACTTT. This sequence encodes CASSCPLGGDNSPLHF.

The genes are TRBV11-2 and TRBJ2-3, with D maybe TRBD1 (6 bases). In germline, CDR1 is SGHAT, CDR2 FQNNGV. Trimming removed 6 bases at V and 8 bases at J, with 24 bases between. The length of the CDR3 is 16 residues. The CDR3 sequence: CASSAEGGSVIGTQYF. The DNA for the CDR3 is TGTGCCAGCAGTGCCGAAGGGGGTTCCGTGATTGGTACGCAGTATTTT.